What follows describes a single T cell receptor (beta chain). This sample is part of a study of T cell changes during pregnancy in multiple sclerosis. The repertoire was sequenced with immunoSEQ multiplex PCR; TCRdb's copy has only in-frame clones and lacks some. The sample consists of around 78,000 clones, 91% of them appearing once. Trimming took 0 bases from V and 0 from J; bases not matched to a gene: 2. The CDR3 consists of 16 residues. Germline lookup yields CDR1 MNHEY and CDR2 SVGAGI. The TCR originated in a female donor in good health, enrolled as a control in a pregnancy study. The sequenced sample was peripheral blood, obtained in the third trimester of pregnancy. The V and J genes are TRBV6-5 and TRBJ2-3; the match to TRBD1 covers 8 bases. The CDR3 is CASSYSTGESTDTQYF. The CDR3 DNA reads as TGTGCCAGCAGTTACTCGACAGGGGAGAGCACAGATACGCAGTATTTT.